This is a list of T cell receptor beta chains from one sample in a study of glioma-infiltrating T cells. TCRdb recomputed calls from the multiplex PCR reads with MiXCR, one row per CDR3 protein. The table has 3,000 to 3,500 distinct CDR3 sequences, 15% to 20% seen once. Sequenced: glioma tissue, nonneoplastic brain tissue, or PBMCs (not recorded which). The receptor source for this set is a human donor with low-grade glioma or glioblastoma, undergoing nonglioma brain surgery, or in good health (not recorded which). CDR3s leave out the opening cysteine and the closing phenylalanine or tryptophan. The order of the fields is CDR3 protein, V gene, J gene.

ASSPQRAQGTQY	TRBV27	TRBJ2-5
ASSTGRNTDTQY	TRBV19	TRBJ2-3
ANPWGQETYNEQF	TRBV19	TRBJ2-1
ASSALALSTDTQY	TRBV2	TRBJ2-3
ASSLSAGGNQPQH	TRBV12-3/TRBV12-4	TRBJ1-5
ASSLSGGIQETQY	TRBV12-3/TRBV12-4	TRBJ2-5
ASSTGTGGSGTDTQY	TRBV6-1	TRBJ2-3
SASWGDTQY	TRBV20-1	TRBJ2-3
ASSFSIAGHSDTQY	TRBV11-3	TRBJ2-3
ASSLGTTNYGYT	TRBV11-2	TRBJ1-2
ASNGQGGPPNTGELF	TRBV7-2	TRBJ2-2
ASSPAAGQANNQPQH	TRBV18	TRBJ1-5
ASSLRSPGWQETQY	TRBV28	TRBJ2-5
ASSLVSNTEAF	TRBV4-1	TRBJ1-1
ASSYLRGGLNTQY	TRBV6-6	TRBJ2-3
ASSLGAGDYGYT	TRBV11-2	TRBJ1-2
ASSRITNTEAF	TRBV7-2	TRBJ1-1
ASSKRETSYGYT	TRBV6-1	TRBJ1-2
ASRRSYGGFGNTEAF	TRBV12-3/TRBV12-4	TRBJ1-1
ASSIRDRGFYGYT	TRBV19	TRBJ1-2
ATRVSGAWNEQF	TRBV2	TRBJ2-1
ASRPTSGGDTDTQY	TRBV28	TRBJ2-3
ATSRQGAGELF	TRBV24-1	TRBJ2-2
ASSQELQETQY	TRBV4-1	TRBJ2-5
ASSEGVGLNYGYT	TRBV28	TRBJ1-2
SARDRQHYNEQF	TRBV20-1	TRBJ2-1
SVAETGVAF	TRBV29-1	TRBJ1-1
ASSQDSPTFTSSQETQY	TRBV3-1	TRBJ2-5
SARAQRAPGTQY	TRBV20-1	TRBJ2-3
ASSLTGQQNQPQH	TRBV11-2	TRBJ1-5
ASSGQTRREQL	TRBV19	TRBJ2-1
ASSYTESSYNEQF	TRBV6-6	TRBJ2-1
ASSLSGPTDTQY	TRBV7-7	TRBJ2-3
ASRRGTGDSPLH	TRBV10-2	TRBJ1-6
SAIGGSSTDTQY	TRBV20-1	TRBJ2-3
ASSQVSTYSPLH	TRBV14	TRBJ1-6
ASSDGAGNNEQF	TRBV10-1	TRBJ2-1
ASSLSGGPRTDTQY	TRBV5-4	TRBJ2-3
ASSLLAVDTQY	TRBV5-5	TRBJ2-3
ASSLIQGNTPLH	TRBV28	TRBJ1-6
ASSWGLYDSGGTDTQY	TRBV5-4	TRBJ2-3